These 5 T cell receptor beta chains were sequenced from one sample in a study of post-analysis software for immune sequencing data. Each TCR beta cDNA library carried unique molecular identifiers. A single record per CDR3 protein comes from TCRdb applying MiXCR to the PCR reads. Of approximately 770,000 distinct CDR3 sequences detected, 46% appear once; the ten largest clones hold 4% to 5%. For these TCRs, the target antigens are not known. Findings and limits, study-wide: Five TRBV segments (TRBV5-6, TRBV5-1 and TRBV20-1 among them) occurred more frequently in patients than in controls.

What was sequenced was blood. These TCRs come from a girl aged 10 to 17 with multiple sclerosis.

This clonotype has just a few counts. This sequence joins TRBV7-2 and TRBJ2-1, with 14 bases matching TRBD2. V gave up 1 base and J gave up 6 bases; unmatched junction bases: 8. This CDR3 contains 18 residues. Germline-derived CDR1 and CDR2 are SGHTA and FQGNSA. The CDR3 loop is CASSLGGTSGRTGNEQFF. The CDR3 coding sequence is TGTGCCAGCAGCTTAGGCGGGACTAGCGGGAGAACTGGCAATGAGCAGTTCTTC.

The CDR3 DNA reads as TGTGCCAGCAGCTTAGAAGGACGTATGGGTGGGTACGAGCAGTACTTC. It specifies CASSLEGRMGGYEQYF. This chain uses TRBV11-2 with TRBJ2-7; no clear D gene. There are 16 residues in the CDR3. CDR1 is SGHAT, CDR2 FQNNGV, per germline. Trimming cost V 0 bases and J 4 bases, with 16 bases left between them.

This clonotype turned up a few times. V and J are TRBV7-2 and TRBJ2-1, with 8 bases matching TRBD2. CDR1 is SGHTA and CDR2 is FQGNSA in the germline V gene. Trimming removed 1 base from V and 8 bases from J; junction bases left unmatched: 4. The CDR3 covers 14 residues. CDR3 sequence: CASSLEGLADEQFF. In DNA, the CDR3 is TGTGCCAGCAGCTTAGAAGGACTAGCTGATGAGCAGTTCTTC. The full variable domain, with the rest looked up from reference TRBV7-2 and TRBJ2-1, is GAGVSQSPSNKVTEKGKDVELRCDPISGHTALYWYRQSLGQGLEFLIYFQGNSAPDKSGLPSDRFSAERTGGSVSTLTIQRTQQEDSAVYLCASSLEGLADEQFFGPGTRLTVL.

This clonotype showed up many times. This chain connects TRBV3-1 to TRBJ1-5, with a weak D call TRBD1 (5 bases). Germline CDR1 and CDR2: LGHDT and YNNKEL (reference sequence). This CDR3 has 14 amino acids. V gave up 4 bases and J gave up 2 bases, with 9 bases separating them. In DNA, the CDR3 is TGTGCCAGCAGCCCCCGAGGGGGCAATCAGCCCCAGCATTTT. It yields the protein CASSPRGGNQPQHF.

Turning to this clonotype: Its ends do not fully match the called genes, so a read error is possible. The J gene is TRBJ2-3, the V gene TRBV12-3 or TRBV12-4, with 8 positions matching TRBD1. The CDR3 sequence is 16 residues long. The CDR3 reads CASPPSTGASTDAQYF. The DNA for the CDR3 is TGTGCCAGCCCACCTTCGACAGGGGCGAGCACAGATGCGCAGTATTTT.